This T cell receptor beta chain is from a study of shared clonotypes between healthy human individuals. Generated by immunoSEQ multiplex PCR, the TCRdb table keeps only in-frame clones and is missing some. The repertoire holds some 660,000 clones, with roughly 73% as singletons. The healthy adult donors were HIV-negative and reported no recent acute infections or vaccinations. This clone was picked up a small number of times. The V gene lost 0 bases and the J gene lost 1 base, with 6 bases spanning the gap. CDR3 length equals 15 residues. Germline assignment: CDR1 MGHRA and CDR2 YSYEKL. The gene calls are TRBV4-1 and TRBJ2-2; D gene uncertain. Sequencing used memory CD4+ T cells sorted from blood. The subset was: CD45RA-negative fraction. This TCR was recovered from a young woman in good health. The chain's CDR3 is CASSQDPRNTGELFF. Written as DNA, the CDR3 is TGCGCCAGCAGCCAAGATCCGAGGAACACCGGGGAGCTGTTTTTT.